The 14 T cell receptor beta chains given below trace back to one sample, sequenced in a study of blood T cell repertoires in COVID-19 (dated by TCRdb to 2018 to 2021). Library preparation was by the immunoSEQ multiplex PCR assay. The immuneACCESS repertoire file appears here via TCRdb, limited to in-frame rearrangements. These files lack a portion of the clones; in checked studies, under half of the deficit traces to unresolved V genes, and the cause of the others is not known. The sample includes 200,000 to 300,000 clones, with around 89% observed a single time. The biggest ten clones account for 4.1% of the sample. The sample taken for sequencing was PBMCs or T cells enriched from blood (not recorded which). All receptors derive from a woman under 40 who had recovered from COVID-19.

This clone was detected once. This CDR3 is CASSPTGMTGNTIYF. As DNA, the CDR3 is TGTGCCAGCAGCCCAACAGGGATGACTGGAAACACCATATATTTT. The chain recombines TRBV5-6 with TRBJ1-3; perhaps TRBD1 as D (6 bases). The V end lost 4 bases, the J end lost 2 bases, and 13 bases lay between the germline ends. Germline-derived CDR1 and CDR2 are SGHDT and YYEEEE. The CDR3 covers 15 residues.

This clone was seen once. This rearrangement joins TRBV9 to TRBJ2-7; TRBD2 matches 11 bases. CDR3 size: 14 residues. J lost 3 bases, V lost 3 bases, and 2 bases had no gene match. Germline assignment: CDR1 SGDLS and CDR2 YYNGEE. The CDR3 loop reads CASSDGTSGYEQYF. CDR3 DNA sequence: TGTGCCAGCAGCGACGGGACTAGCGGCTACGAGCAGTACTTC.

V is TRBV9 and J is TRBJ2-1, with TRBD2 as a possible D gene (5 bases). The V gene's germline CDR1 is SGDLS and CDR2 YYNGEE. V shed 2 bases and J shed 0 bases, with 12 bases lying between them. The CDR3 is 16 amino acids. CDR3 DNA sequence: TGTGCCAGCAGCGTCGAGGGCAGATCCTCCTACAATGAGCAGTTCTTC. Protein: CASSVEGRSSYNEQFF.

The rearrangement uses TRBV19 and TRBJ2-2; weak D call: TRBD1 (5 bases). Between the trimmed V and J ends, which lost 6 bases and 0 bases, there was a span of 11 bases. Germline V CDR1 and CDR2: LNHDA, SQIVND (reference sequence). CDR3 size: 15 residues. The CDR3 DNA is TGTGCCAGTAGGGTGGACACACCGAACACCGGGGAGCTGTTTTTT. It translates to CASRVDTPNTGELFF.

The chain recombines TRBV6-5 with TRBJ2-3; no clear D. The ends were cut back, 0 bases at V and 2 bases at J, with 9 bases in the middle. The germline V gene has CDR1 MNHEY and CDR2 SVGAGI. CDR3 length: 15 residues. This CDR3 is CASSYSVRNTDTQYF. The CDR3 DNA reads TGTGCCAGCAGTTACTCAGTCAGGAACACAGATACGCAGTATTTT.

The genes are TRBV27 and TRBJ1-3; D is unresolved. Germline V gives CDR1 MNHEY, CDR2 SMNVEV (reference sequence). The germline V and J ends were trimmed by 2 bases and 2 bases, with 7 bases remaining between them. This CDR3 contains 14 residues. CDR3 sequence reads: CASSLADTGNTIYF. CDR3 DNA: TGTGCCAGCAGTTTAGCCGACACTGGAAACACCATATATTTT.

The chain employs TRBV28 and TRBJ1-5, with D possibly matching TRBD1 (5 bases). Germline V gives CDR1 MDHEN, CDR2 SYDVKM. This CDR3 is 15 amino acids long. V shed 7 bases and J shed 0 bases, with 13 bases lying between them. The CDR3 DNA follows: TGTGCCAGCAACCCACAGGTTAATAGCAATCAGCCCCAGCATTTT. The encoded protein is CASNPQVNSNQPQHF.

The genes are TRBV6-5 and TRBJ1-2; D is undetermined. CDR3 length equals 12 residues. Trimming took off 8 bases at V and 5 bases at J, with 12 bases between the two ends. Germline CDR1 reads MNHEY; CDR2 reads SVGAGI. The CDR3 sequence is CASGSGLYGYTF. The CDR3 DNA sequence: TGTGCCAGCGGCTCGGGGTTATATGGCTACACCTTC.

The V gene is TRBV4-3, the J gene TRBJ2-7; possibly TRBD1 for D (5 bases). V lost 0 bases to trimming and J lost 0 bases, with 9 bases between them. The CDR3 length is 15 residues. Per the germline V gene, CDR1 is LGHNA and CDR2 is YSLEER. The CDR3 spells CASSQDIQGSYEQYF. As DNA, the CDR3 is TGCGCCAGCAGCCAAGATATCCAGGGCTCCTACGAGCAGTACTTC.

V is TRBV5-1 and J is TRBJ1-2; D may be TRBD1 (6 bases). V was shortened by 0 bases and J by 9 bases, with 15 bases between the two germline ends. Germline V gene lookup returns CDR1 SGHRS and CDR2 YFSETQ. This CDR3 has 14 amino acids. CDR3: CASSLDGGAGSYTF. The CDR3 DNA is TGCGCCAGCAGCTTGGATGGGGGCGCTGGGAGCTACACCTTC.

This sequence joins TRBV4-3 and TRBJ1-5; no definite D call. The germline V gene encodes CDR1 LGHNA and CDR2 YSLEER. CDR3 length equals 13 residues. V was pared by 0 bases and J by 6 bases, with 6 bases between. The CDR3 reads CASSQDYSQPQHF. In DNA, the CDR3 is TGCGCCAGCAGCCAAGATTACTCTCAGCCCCAGCATTTT.

This sequence joins TRBV28 and TRBJ1-5; 8 bases are shared with TRBD1. V dropped 1 base and J dropped 2; count of bases not matched to a gene: 7. The CDR3 spans 17 residues. Germline V gene data show CDR1 as MDHEN and CDR2 as SYDVKM. CDR3 nucleotide sequence: TGTGCCAGCAGTTTATTTAGGCAGGGGGCCCGCAATCAGCCCCAGCATTTT. It yields the protein CASSLFRQGARNQPQHF.

The rearrangement links TRBV4-3 to TRBJ1-5; no reliable D call. CDR3 length equals 15 residues. Trimming stripped 0 bases from V and 0 bases from J, with 6 bases between. Germline V gene lookup returns CDR1 LGHNA and CDR2 YSLEER. The CDR3 DNA follows: TGCGCCAGCAGCCAAGAGGTCTATAGCAATCAGCCCCAGCATTTT. Amino acids: CASSQEVYSNQPQHF.

V usage is TRBV4-2 and J usage is TRBJ1-2; D is perhaps TRBD1 (6 bases). Germline CDR1 is LGHNA and CDR2 is YNFKEQ. This CDR3 contains 18 residues. V was cut by 0 bases and J by 1 base, with 18 bases left in between. CDR3: CASSQDEQGFLINYGYTF. The DNA of the CDR3 is TGTGCCAGCAGCCAAGACGAGCAGGGGTTTTTAATTAACTATGGCTACACCTTC.